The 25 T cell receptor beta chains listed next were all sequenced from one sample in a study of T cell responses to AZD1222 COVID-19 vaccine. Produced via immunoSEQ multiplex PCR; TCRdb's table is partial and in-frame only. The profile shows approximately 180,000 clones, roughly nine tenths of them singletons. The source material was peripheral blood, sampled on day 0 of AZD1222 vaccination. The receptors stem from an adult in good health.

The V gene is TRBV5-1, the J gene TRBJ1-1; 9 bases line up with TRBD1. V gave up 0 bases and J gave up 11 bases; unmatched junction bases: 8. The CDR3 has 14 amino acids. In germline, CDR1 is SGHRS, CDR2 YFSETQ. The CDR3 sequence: CASSLEGQGVGAFF. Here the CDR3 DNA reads TGCGCCAGCAGCTTGGAGGGACAGGGAGTCGGGGCTTTCTTT.

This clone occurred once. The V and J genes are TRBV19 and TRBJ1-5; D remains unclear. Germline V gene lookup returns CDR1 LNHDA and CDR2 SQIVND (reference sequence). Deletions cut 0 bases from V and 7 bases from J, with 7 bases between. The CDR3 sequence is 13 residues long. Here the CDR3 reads CASSIDAGQPQHF. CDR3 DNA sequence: TGTGCCAGTAGTATAGATGCAGGACAGCCCCAGCATTTT.

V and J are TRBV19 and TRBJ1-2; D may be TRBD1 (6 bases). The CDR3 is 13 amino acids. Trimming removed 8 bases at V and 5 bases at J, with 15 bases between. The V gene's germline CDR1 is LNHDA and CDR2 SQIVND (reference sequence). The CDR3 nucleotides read TGTGCCAGTGAACCGGGGGCTGGTTATGGCTACACCTTC. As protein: CASEPGAGYGYTF.

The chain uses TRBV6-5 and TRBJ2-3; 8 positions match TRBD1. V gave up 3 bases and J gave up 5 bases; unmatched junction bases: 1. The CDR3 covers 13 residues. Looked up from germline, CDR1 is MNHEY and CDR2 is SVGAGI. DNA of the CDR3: TGTGCCAGCAGTTATGACAGGGGAGATACGCAGTATTTT. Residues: CASSYDRGDTQYF.

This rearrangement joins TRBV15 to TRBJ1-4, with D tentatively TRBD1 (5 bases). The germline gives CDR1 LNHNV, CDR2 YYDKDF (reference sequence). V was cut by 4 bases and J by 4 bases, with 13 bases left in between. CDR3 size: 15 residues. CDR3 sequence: CATSTSGTGNEKLFF. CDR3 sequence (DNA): TGTGCCACCAGCACTTCCGGGACTGGTAATGAAAAACTGTTTTTT.

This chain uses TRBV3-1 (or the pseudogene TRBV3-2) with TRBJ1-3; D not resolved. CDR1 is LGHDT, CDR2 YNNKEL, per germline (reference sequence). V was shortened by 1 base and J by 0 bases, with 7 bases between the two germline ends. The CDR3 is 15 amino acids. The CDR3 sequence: CASSQGFSSGNTIYF. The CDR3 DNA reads TGTGCCAGCAGCCAAGGATTCTCCTCTGGAAACACCATATATTTT.

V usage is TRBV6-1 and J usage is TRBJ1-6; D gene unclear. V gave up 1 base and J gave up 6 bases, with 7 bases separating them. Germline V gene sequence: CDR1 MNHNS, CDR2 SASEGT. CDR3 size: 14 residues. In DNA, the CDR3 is TGTGCCAGCAGTGAAGAACACTTTAATTCACCCCTCCACTTT. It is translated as CASSEEHFNSPLHF.

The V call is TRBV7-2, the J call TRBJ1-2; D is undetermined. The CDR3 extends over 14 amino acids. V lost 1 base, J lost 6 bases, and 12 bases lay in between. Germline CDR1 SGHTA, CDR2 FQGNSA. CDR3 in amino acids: CASSLGGWNDGYTF. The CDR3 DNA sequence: TGTGCCAGCAGCTTAGGGGGTTGGAACGATGGCTACACCTTC.

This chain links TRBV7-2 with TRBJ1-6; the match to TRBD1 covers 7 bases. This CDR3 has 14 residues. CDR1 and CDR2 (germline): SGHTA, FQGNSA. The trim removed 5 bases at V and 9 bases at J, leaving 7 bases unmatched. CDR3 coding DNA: TGTGCCAGCAGCAATAGGACAGGTCCTTCACCCCTCCACTTT. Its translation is CASSNRTGPSPLHF. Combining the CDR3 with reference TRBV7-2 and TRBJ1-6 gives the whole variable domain GAGVSQSPSNKVTEKGKDVELRCDPISGHTALYWYRQSLGQGLEFLIYFQGNSAPDKSGLPSDRFSAERTGGSVSTLTIQRTQQEDSAVYLCASSNRTGPSPLHFGNGTRLTVT.

CDR3 DNA sequence: TGTGCCAGCAGCCCCCAGGGGCGATCTAACTATGGCTACACCTTC. Translating it yields CASSPQGRSNYGYTF. This chain connects TRBV7-9 to TRBJ1-2, with D possibly matching TRBD1 (6 bases). From germline, CDR1 is SEHNR and CDR2 FQNEAQ (reference sequence). The CDR3 has 15 residues. V dropped 5 bases and J dropped 0 bases, with 13 bases sitting between them.

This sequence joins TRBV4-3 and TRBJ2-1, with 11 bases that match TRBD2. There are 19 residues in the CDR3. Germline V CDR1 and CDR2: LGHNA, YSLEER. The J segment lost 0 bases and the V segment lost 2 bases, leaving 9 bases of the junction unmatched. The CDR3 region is CASSQYVAGGPSSYNEQFF. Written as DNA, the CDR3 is TGCGCCAGCAGCCAATATGTAGCGGGAGGGCCAAGCTCCTACAATGAGCAGTTCTTC.

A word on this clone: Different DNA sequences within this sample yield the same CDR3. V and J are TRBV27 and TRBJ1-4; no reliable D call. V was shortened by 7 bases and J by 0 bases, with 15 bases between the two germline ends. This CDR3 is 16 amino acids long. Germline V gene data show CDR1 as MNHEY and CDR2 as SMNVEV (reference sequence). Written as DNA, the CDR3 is TGTGCCAGCACTACCCGAGGACCTACAACTAATGAAAAACTGTTTTTT. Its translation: CASTTRGPTTNEKLFF. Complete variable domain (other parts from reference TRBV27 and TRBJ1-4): EAQVTQNPRYLITVTGKKLTVTCSQNMNHEYMSWYRQDPGLGLRQIYYSMNVEVTDKGDVPEGYKVSRKEKRNFPLILESPSPNQTSLYFCASTTRGPTTNEKLFFGSGTQLSVL.

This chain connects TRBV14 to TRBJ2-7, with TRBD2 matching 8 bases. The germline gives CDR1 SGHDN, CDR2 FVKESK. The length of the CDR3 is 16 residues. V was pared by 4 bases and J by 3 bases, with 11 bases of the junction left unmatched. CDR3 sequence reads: CASSREQGLARYEQYF. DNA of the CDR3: TGTGCCAGCAGCCGCGAACAAGGACTAGCTCGCTACGAGCAGTACTTC.

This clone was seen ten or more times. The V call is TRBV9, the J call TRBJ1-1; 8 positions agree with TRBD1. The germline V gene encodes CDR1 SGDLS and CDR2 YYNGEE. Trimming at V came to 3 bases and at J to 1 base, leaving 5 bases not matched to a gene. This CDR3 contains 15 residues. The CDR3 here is CASSDRQGSNTEAFF. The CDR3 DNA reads TGTGCCAGCAGCGACCGACAGGGGTCGAACACTGAAGCTTTCTTT.

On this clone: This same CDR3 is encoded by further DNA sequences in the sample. CDR3 nucleotides: TGTGCCATCAGTGAGTCCGGACCCACTAATGAAAAACTGTTTTTT. Protein: CAISESGPTNEKLFF. The chain has TRBV10-3 and TRBJ1-4; no firm D call. Trimming removed 0 bases at V and 2 bases at J, with 7 bases between. Germline V gene sequence: CDR1 ENHRY, CDR2 SYGVKD. The CDR3 spans 15 residues.

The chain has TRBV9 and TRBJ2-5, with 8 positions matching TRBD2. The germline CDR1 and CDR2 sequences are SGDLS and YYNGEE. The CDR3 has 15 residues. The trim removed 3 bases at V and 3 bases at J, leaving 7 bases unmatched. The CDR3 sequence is CASSAGGSGEETQYF. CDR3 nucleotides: TGTGCCAGCAGCGCTGGGGGTAGCGGGGAAGAGACCCAGTACTTC.

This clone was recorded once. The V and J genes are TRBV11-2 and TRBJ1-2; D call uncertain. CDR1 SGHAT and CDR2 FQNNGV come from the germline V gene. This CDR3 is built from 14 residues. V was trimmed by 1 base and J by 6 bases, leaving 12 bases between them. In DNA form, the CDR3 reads TGTGCCAGCAGCTTAGTCACAGCCGGGAATGGCTACACCTTC. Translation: CASSLVTAGNGYTF.

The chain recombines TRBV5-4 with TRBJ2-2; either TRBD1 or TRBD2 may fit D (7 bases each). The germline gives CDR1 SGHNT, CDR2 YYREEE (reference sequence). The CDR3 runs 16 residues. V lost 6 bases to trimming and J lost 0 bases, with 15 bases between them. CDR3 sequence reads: CASTKGRGPNTGELFF. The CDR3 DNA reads TGTGCCAGCACCAAAGGGAGGGGGCCGAACACCGGGGAGCTGTTTTTT.

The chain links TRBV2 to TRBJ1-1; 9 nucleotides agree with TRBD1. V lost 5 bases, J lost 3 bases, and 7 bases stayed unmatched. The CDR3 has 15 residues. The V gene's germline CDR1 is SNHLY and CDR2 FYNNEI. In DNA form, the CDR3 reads TGTGCCAGCAGTCCGACAGGGGGGACCGACACTGAAGCTTTCTTT. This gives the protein CASSPTGGTDTEAFF.

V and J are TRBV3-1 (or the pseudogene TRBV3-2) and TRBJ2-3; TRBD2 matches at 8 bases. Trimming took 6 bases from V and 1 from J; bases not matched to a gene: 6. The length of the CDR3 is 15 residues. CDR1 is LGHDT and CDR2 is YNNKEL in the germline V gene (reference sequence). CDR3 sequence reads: CASRQAGGGTDTQYF. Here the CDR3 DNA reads TGTGCCAGCAGGCAGGCGGGAGGCGGCACAGATACGCAGTATTTT.

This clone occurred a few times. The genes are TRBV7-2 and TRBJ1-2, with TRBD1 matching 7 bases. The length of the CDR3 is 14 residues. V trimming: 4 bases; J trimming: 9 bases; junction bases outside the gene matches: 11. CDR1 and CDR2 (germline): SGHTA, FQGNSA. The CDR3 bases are TGTGCCAGCAGCTCCCGACAGGGAAAGTCGAGCTACACCTTC. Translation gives CASSSRQGKSSYTF. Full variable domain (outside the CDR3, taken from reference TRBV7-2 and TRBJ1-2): GAGVSQSPSNKVTEKGKDVELRCDPISGHTALYWYRQSLGQGLEFLIYFQGNSAPDKSGLPSDRFSAERTGGSVSTLTIQRTQQEDSAVYLCASSSRQGKSSYTFGSGTRLTVV.

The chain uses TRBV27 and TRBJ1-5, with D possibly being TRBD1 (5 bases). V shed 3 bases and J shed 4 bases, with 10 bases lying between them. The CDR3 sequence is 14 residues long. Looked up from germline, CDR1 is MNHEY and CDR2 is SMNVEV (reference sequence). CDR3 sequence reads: CASSFREGNQPQHF. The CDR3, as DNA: TGTGCCAGCAGTTTCAGGGAAGGGAATCAGCCCCAGCATTTT.

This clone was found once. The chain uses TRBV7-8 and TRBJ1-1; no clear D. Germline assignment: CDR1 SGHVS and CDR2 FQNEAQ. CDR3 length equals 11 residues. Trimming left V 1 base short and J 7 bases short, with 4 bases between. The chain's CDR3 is CASSLGIEAFF. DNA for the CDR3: TGTGCCAGCAGCTTAGGGATTGAAGCTTTCTTT.

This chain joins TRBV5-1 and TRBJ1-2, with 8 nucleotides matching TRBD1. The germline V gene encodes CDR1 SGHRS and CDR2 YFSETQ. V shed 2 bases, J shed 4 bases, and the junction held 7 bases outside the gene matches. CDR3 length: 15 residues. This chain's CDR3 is CASSFSGTGVYGYTF. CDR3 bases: TGCGCCAGCAGCTTTAGTGGGACAGGAGTCTATGGCTACACCTTC.

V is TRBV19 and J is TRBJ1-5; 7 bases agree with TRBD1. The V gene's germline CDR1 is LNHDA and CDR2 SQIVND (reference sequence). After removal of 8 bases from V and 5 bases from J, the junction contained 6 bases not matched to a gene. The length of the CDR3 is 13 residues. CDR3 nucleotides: TGTGCCAGTGGCCAGGGGGGTTATCAGCCCCAGCATTTT. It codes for CASGQGGYQPQHF.